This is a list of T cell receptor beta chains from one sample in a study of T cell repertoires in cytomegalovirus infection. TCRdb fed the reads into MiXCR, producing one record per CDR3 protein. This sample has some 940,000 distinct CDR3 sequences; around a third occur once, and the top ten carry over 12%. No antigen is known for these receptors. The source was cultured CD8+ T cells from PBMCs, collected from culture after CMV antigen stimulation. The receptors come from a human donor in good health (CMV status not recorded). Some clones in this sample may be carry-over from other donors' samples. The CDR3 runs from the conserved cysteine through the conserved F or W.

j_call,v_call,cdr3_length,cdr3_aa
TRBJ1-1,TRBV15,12,CATNNRGGEAFF
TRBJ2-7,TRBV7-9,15,CASSSPGDRAYEQYF
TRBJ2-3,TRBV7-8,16,CASSLARAGRADTQYF
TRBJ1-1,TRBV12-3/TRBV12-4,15,CASSFQTRGATEAFF
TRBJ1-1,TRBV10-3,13,CAIVQALNTEAFF
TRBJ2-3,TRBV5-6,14,CASSFELGTDTQYF
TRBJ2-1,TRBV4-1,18,CASSPFTVAYSSYNEQFF
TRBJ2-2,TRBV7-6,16,CTSSLPGHLNTGELFF
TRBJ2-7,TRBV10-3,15,CAIRKGTGETYEQYF
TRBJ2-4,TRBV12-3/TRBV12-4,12,CASVASGGVQYF
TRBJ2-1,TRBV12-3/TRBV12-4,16,CASSSQRAGGPSEQFF
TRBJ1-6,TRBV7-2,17,CASSLGASLPPRSPLHF
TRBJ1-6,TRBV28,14,CASSFRGAWSPLHF
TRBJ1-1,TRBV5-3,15,CASGTRGQMNTEAFF
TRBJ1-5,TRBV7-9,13,CASSTGDNQPQHF
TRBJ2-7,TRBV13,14,CASSMAGENYEQYF
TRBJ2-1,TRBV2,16,CASSEGVGFPNNEQFF
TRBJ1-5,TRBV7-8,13,CASSGGANQPQHF
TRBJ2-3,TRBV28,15,CASTPGQGEDNTQYF
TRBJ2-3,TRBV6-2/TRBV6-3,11,CASSVGDTQYF
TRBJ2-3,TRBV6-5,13,CASGSSVADTQYF
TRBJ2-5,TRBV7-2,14,CASSMGLAGETQYF
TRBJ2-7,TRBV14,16,CASSLIEGTSTYEQYF
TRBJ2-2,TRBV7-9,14,CASSLPLHAGELFF
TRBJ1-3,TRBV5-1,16,CASSLSPDRPGNTIYF
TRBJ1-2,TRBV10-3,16,CAIRAWDSFKNYGYTF
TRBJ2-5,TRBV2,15,CASRRLEEAPGTQYF
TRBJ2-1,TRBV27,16,CASSPPGTPHGNEQFF
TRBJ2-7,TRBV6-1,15,CASSEGRGASYEQYF
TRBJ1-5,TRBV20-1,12,CSAHLRGQPQHF
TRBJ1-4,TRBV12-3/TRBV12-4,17,CASTHIRDRVEFGKLFF
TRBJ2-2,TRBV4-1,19,CASSQPWTSGDPGTGELFF
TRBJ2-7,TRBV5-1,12,CASRESGSEQYF
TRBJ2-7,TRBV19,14,CASSLTQLFYEQYF
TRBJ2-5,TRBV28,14,CASTSLQGRETQYF
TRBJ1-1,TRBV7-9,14,CASSLGLGGLEAFF
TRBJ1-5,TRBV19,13,CASSMGQGQPQHF
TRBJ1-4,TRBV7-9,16,CASSPNKGAANEKLFF
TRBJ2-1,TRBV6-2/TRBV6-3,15,CASTQTSRAYDEQFF
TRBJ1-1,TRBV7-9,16,CASSPGRFPMNTEAFF
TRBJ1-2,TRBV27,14,CASSTGGYNYGYTF
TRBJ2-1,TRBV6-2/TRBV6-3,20,CASSYRRTSGGPNTYNEQFF
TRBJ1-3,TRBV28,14,CASSPPTAGNTIYF
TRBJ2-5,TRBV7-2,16,CASSSNGQGLWETQYF
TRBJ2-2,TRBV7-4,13,CASSSGQGPGLFF
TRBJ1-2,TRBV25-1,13,CASSVQGKDGYTF
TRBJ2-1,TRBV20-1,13,CSARHDTTNEQFF
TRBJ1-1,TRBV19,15,CASIDLGGVETEAFF
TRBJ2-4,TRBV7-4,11,CASFRGNIQYF
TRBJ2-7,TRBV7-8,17,CASSLATNRGRENEQYF
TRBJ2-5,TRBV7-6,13,CASSPQGIQTQYF
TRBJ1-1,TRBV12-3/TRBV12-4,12,CASRSRIAEAFF
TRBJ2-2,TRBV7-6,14,CASKGQGGTGELFF
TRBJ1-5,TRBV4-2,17,CASSQVSGTGTNQPQHF
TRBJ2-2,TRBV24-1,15,CATRGRDRDTGELFF
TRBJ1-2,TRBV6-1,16,CASSDLTIGGFDGYTF
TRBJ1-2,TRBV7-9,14,CASSASKLVYGYTF
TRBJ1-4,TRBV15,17,CATSGDTFGDSREKLFF
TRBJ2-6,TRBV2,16,CASFGPRGSGANVLTF
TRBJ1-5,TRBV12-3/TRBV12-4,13,CASSLSAHQPQHF